The rows below give T cell receptor beta chains drawn from one sample of a study of shared clonotypes between healthy human individuals. Only in-frame clones appear in the TCRdb table, and some are missing; sequencing was by immunoSEQ multiplex PCR. This sample carries 150,000 to 200,000 clones, approximately 92% of them seen once, and the ten largest clones take around 0.067%. The source material was naive CD4+ T cells sorted from blood. The receptors were sampled from a woman in her twenties or thirties in good health. CDR3s leave out the opening cysteine and the closing phenylalanine or tryptophan.

TRBV15 ATSRDAGLSEKLF
TRBV20-1 SAYQETQY
TRBV28 ASRLYPPRQGSTEAF
TRBV28 ASTTGGVTGETQY
TRBV18 ASSPGNPQETQY
TRBV28 ASSLKGYEQY
TRBV5-1 ASSGTGIPYEQY
TRBV6-5 ASSYRGLGPQH
TRBV10-3 AISDGRERTDTQY
TRBV5-1 ASSQPSGSFYYEQY
TRBV28 ASTGTVVHGEQF
TRBV30 AWSVIRGEGEAF
TRBV10-2 ASSSPPGELF
TRBV27 ASSSLDAGGRDTDTQY
TRBV2 ASSYRTDQGYT
TRBV5-1 ASSKYSSGSLYEQY
TRBV28 ASSLQGGEQY
TRBV19 ASSTPSGSRYEQY
TRBV5-1 ASSPTVDQPQH
TRBV18 ASSPPGQKNSPLH
TRBV7-2 ASSPQGGAGNTIY
TRBV11-2 ASSSRFSYEQY
TRBV6-5 ASRDRSVNSYEQY
TRBV28 ASSSPGQGGQETQY
TRBV14 ASSRFTVLGTYEQY
TRBV29-1 SVAGTGGFYEQY
TRBV9 ASSVGNRGYQPQH
TRBV27 ATRGQLNPNYGYT
TRBV11-2 ASSLEGTSIDTQY
TRBV28 ASRPTEENIQY
TRBV4-1 ASSAVREAGEWGNEQF
TRBV6-1 ANLLAGVGGEQF
TRBV11-3 ASSSDRGTGELF
TRBV5-4 ASSVDGTFMNTEAF
TRBV4-1 ASSQEIGLNTEAF
TRBV6-1 ASTKGLSSYEQY
TRBV28 ASSSLDRIITEAF
TRBV27 ASSLSWTEETQY
TRBV5-1 ASNPIQGSGEQY
TRBV28 ASFPPGQALRQATYEQY
TRBV18 ASSPRTRAYEQY
TRBV29-1 SVGTGSQPQH
TRBV5-1 ASSQERSSYEQY
TRBV6-5 ASMKQTVRGTQY
TRBV27 ASSTKPGYEQY
TRBV7-9 ASSLVIVGEAF
TRBV7-9 ASSLSMSSGQDEQY
TRBV5-1 ASSLTRKPYEQY
TRBV2 ASRQVAGFTEAF